These T cell receptor beta chains were read from a single sample in a study of blood T cell repertoires in COVID-19. Clones were read by immunoSEQ multiplex PCR, and TCRdb kept only the in-frame ones, dropping some. The sample records 150,000 to 200,000 clones, roughly four fifths being singletons. Specimen: peripheral blood. The source of these receptors is a human donor with acute or convalescent COVID-19. The donor label of this sample is uncertain. Each CDR3 is given with its conserved first and last residue. The order of the fields is D gene, V gene, J gene, clone size, CDR3 protein, CDR3 DNA. A D gene is named only where the DNA matches it firmly. Size values are once, few and many counts, or a class for expanded clones, and some rows have none.

>TRBD1|TRBV2|TRBJ1-2|-
CASSGDSSYGYTF
TGTGCCAGCAGTGGGGACAGCAGCTATGGCTACACCTTC
>-|TRBV7-2|TRBJ2-5|-
CASSLDRLAIETQYF
TGTGCCAGCAGCTTAGATCGGCTAGCGATAGAGACCCAGTACTTC
>-|TRBV7-8|TRBJ1-1|-
CASSLGRNAEAFF
TGTGCCAGCAGCTTAGGCAGGAATGCTGAAGCTTTCTTT
>TRBD1|TRBV27|TRBJ2-7|-
CASRRTGTSGQYF
TGTGCCAGCAGACGGACAGGGACCTCGGGGCAGTACTTC
>-|TRBV7-9|TRBJ2-2|once
CASSGRTLGLGAGELFF
TGTGCCAGCAGCGGCAGAACCCTAGGTTTAGGAGCCGGGGAGCTGTTTTTT
>TRBD1|TRBV2|TRBJ1-5|-
CASGGGRALTGPQPQHF
TGTGCCAGCGGAGGAGGAAGAGCTTTGACAGGGCCTCAGCCCCAGCATTTT
>TRBD2|TRBV19|TRBJ2-1|-
CASSTASGGAWNEQFF
TGTGCCAGTAGTACCGCTAGCGGGGGGGCATGGAATGAGCAGTTCTTC
>TRBD2|TRBV3-1/TRBV3-2|TRBJ2-7|once
CASSLAGGRHEQYF
TGTGCCAGCAGCCTGGCGGGAGGGCGGCACGAGCAGTACTTC
>-|TRBV1|TRBJ1-6|few
CTSSHGVHF
TGCACCAGCAGCCATGGAGTCCACTTT
>TRBD2|TRBV27|TRBJ2-3|-
CASSLGAGGSRADTQYF
TGTGCCAGCAGTTTGGGAGCGGGAGGGTCAAGGGCAGATACGCAGTATTTT
>-|TRBV5-4|TRBJ2-5|-
CASSPEETQYF
TGTGCCAGCAGCCCAGAAGAGACCCAGTACTTC
>-|TRBV7-9|TRBJ2-5|-
CASSFGMQTQYF
TGTGCCAGCAGCTTCGGTATGCAGACCCAGTACTTC
>-|TRBV28|TRBJ2-7|-
CASRETTHSYEQYF
TGTGCCAGCAGAGAGACAACCCACTCCTACGAGCAGTACTTC
>-|TRBV18|TRBJ1-6|once
CASSPTDTNSPLHF
TGTGCCAGCTCACCGACTGATACCAATTCACCCCTCCACTTT
>TRBD1|TRBV5-1|TRBJ1-5|-
CASSLGQGNGNQPQHF
TGCGCCAGCAGCCTTGGACAGGGGAACGGCAATCAGCCCCAGCATTTT
>TRBD1|TRBV18|TRBJ1-1|-
CASSLPSGTGSAFF
TGTGCCAGCTCGCTCCCCTCTGGGACAGGGTCCGCTTTCTTT
>-|TRBV6-5|TRBJ2-3|-
CASRDSGSDTQYF
TGTGCCAGCAGGGACTCCGGGTCCGATACGCAGTATTTT
>-|TRBV18|TRBJ1-4|-
CASSPIQLGEKLFF
TGTGCCAGCTCACCTATTCAACTAGGGGAAAAACTGTTTTTT
>-|TRBV6-5|TRBJ2-7|-
CASSYSGGPIYEQYF
TGTGCCAGCAGTTACTCGGGGGGGCCGATCTACGAGCAGTACTTC
>TRBD2|TRBV6-5|TRBJ2-3|once
CAVGGDRPDTQYF
TGTGCCGTCGGGGGGGATCGCCCCGATACGCAGTATTTT
>-|TRBV19|TRBJ1-1|-
CASSSGQHTEAFF
TGTGCCAGTAGTTCCGGACAGCACACTGAAGCTTTCTTT
>-|TRBV4-1|TRBJ2-1|many
CASSQGAGYEQFF
TGCGCCAGCAGCCAAGGTGCGGGCTATGAGCAGTTCTTC
>-|TRBV29-1|TRBJ2-3|-
CSVEGGGTDTQYF
TGCAGCGTTGAAGGGGGCGGAACAGATACGCAGTATTTT
>TRBD1|TRBV28|TRBJ2-7|-
CASSWTGTGSYEQYF
TGTGCCAGCAGCTGGACCGGGACAGGGTCCTACGAGCAGTACTTC
>-|TRBV30|TRBJ1-1|-
CAWTSVRGDSEAFF
TGTGCCTGGACCTCGGTTCGGGGTGACTCTGAAGCTTTCTTT
>-|TRBV19|TRBJ1-4|few
CASRYREKLFF
TGTGCCAGTCGCTACCGTGAAAAACTGTTTTTT
>TRBD2|TRBV15|TRBJ2-1|-
CATSRARTSDNEQFF
TGTGCCACCAGCAGAGCAAGGACTAGCGACAATGAGCAGTTCTTC
>TRBD2|TRBV19|TRBJ2-7|-
CASSPTSGNPYEQYF
TGTGCCAGTAGCCCGACTAGCGGGAACCCCTACGAGCAGTACTTC
>-|TRBV18|TRBJ1-2|-
CASSPARREGYTF
TGTGCCAGCTCACCAGCTCGCCGTGAGGGCTACACCTTC
>-|TRBV5-6|TRBJ1-3|few
CASSLGGGGNTIYF
TGTGCCAGCAGCTTGGGGGGCGGTGGAAACACCATATATTTT
>TRBD2|TRBV11-2|TRBJ2-1|once
CASSLNSGSSSYNEQFF
TGTGCCAGCAGCTTGAATAGCGGGAGCAGCTCCTACAATGAGCAGTTCTTC
>-|TRBV10-2|TRBJ1-1|-
CASSDILNTEAFF
TGCGCCAGCAGTGACATTCTGAACACTGAAGCTTTCTTT
>TRBD1|TRBV9|TRBJ2-3|-
CASSPGTGGSNTQYF
TGTGCCAGCAGCCCCGGGACAGGGGGCTCAAATACGCAGTATTTT
>TRBD2|TRBV10-3|TRBJ2-1|-
CAISGGGGHEQFF
TGTGCCATCAGTGGGGGGGGAGGGCATGAGCAGTTCTTC
>-|TRBV3-1/TRBV3-2|TRBJ1-1|-
CASSQGRQANTEAFF
TGTGCCAGCAGCCAAGGACGGCAGGCAAACACTGAAGCTTTCTTT
>TRBD1|TRBV5-1|TRBJ2-3|-
CASSFRTGPQSADTQYF
TGCGCCAGCAGCTTTAGGACAGGTCCTCAGAGCGCAGATACGCAGTATTTT
>TRBD1|TRBV6-2/TRBV6-3|TRBJ1-4|-
CASSSPRTGSGEKLFF
TGTGCCAGCAGCTCCCCCCGGACAGGCAGTGGCGAAAAACTGTTTTTT
>TRBD2|TRBV2|TRBJ2-7|-
CASSSQRETGEQYF
TGTGCCAGCTCCTCCCAGCGGGAGACGGGGGAGCAGTACTTC
>TRBD1|TRBV3-1/TRBV3-2|TRBJ1-5|-
CASSQGAGNQPQHF
TGTGCCAGCAGTCAGGGGGCAGGCAATCAGCCCCAGCATTTT
>-|TRBV6-6|TRBJ1-2|-
CASRSGGGYGYTF
TGTGCCAGCCGTTCGGGGGGAGGCTATGGCTACACCTTC
>TRBD2|TRBV27|TRBJ2-7|-
CAIPGTSGYEQYF
TGTGCCATCCCAGGGACTAGCGGTTACGAGCAGTACTTC
>-|TRBV19|TRBJ1-2|-
CASSAVASGGYGYTF
TGTGCCAGTAGTGCTGTCGCCTCGGGTGGCTATGGCTACACCTTC
>-|TRBV3-1/TRBV3-2|TRBJ2-1|once
CASSQRTGSLGREQFF
TGTGCCAGCAGCCAAAGGACCGGGAGCCTCGGAAGGGAGCAGTTCTTC
>-|TRBV6-5|TRBJ1-1|-
CASSASREAQAFF
TGTGCCAGCAGCGCAAGCAGGGAGGCTCAGGCTTTCTTT
>-|TRBV11-1|TRBJ1-6|-
CASSLERTPALAPLHF
TGTGCCAGCAGCTTAGAAAGGACACCCGCTTTGGCACCCCTCCACTTT